A selection of T cell receptor beta chains follows, all from one sample in a study of shared clonotypes between healthy human individuals. Libraries were prepared by immunoSEQ multiplex PCR; TCRdb keeps only in-frame clonotypes and omits some of them. The table lists roughly 500,000 clones, about 72% of them singletons, with 12% in the top ten. Specimen: PBMCs. These receptors all come from a woman aged 40 to 49 in good health. Some clones in this sample may be carry-over from other donors' samples. Both conserved end residues are trimmed from each CDR3. Fields, in order: V gene, CDR3 length, J gene, CDR3 protein.

TRBV6-4	14	TRBJ2-2	ASSDSLEGNTGELF
TRBV5-1	11	TRBJ2-1	ASSLDSNNEQF
TRBV28	12	TRBJ2-5	ASSGGAYQETQY
TRBV7-3	16	TRBJ2-3	ASSLVLAGGPSTDTQY
TRBV6-6	13	TRBJ1-1	ASSLGPVTGGLAF
TRBV7-2	11	TRBJ1-1	ASSRQRGTEAF
TRBV5-1	13	TRBJ2-1	ASSLEVGLYNEQF
TRBV29-1	9	TRBJ2-7	SVRSGYEQY
TRBV7-2	10	TRBJ2-7	ASSLPSESTS
TRBV6-1	13	TRBJ1-4	ASSEGGTFDEKLF
TRBV6-1	17	TRBJ1-1	ASSEALLGWTGGNTEAF
TRBV2	12	TRBJ1-5	ASRAGTGDGTQH
TRBV9	13	TRBJ2-1	ASSPRTSGSYEQF
TRBV15	16	TRBJ2-7	ATSRDSALGLAANEQY
TRBV4-2	13	TRBJ2-7	ASSQEGTRDYEQY
TRBV4-2	14	TRBJ2-1	ASSQGDARLYNEQF
TRBV7-9	10	TRBJ1-1	ASSFREAEAF
TRBV7-3	15	TRBJ2-2	ASSLYGGHEDTGELF
TRBV29-1	10	TRBJ2-1	SVPGGGHEQF
TRBV28	12	TRBJ1-2	ASRGTGGYYGYT
TRBV20-1	9	TRBJ2-1	SARDYGEQF
TRBV7-2	13	TRBJ2-7	ASSLGTSGSYEQY
TRBV6-5	12	TRBJ1-4	ASSYSEGNEKLF
TRBV5-4	14	TRBJ2-5	ASSLGPGLAGETQY
TRBV15	14	TRBJ2-1	ATSRDFGRAAGEQF
TRBV6-1	14	TRBJ2-3	ASSDTSGGSENTQY
TRBV27	10	TRBJ2-3	ASRGSTDTQY
TRBV2	13	TRBJ2-3	ASSGQGGVTDTQY
TRBV15	11	TRBJ1-2	ATSAGTVYGYT
TRBV29-1	11	TRBJ1-4	SVAQATNEKLF
TRBV4-1	15	TRBJ2-7	ASSSSPPGQGAWEQY
TRBV10-1	13	TRBJ2-7	ASSESLAGRYEQY
TRBV7-3	11	TRBJ1-1	ASSEDRAEKAF
TRBV29-1	10	TRBJ1-4	SAYRGGEKLF
TRBV5-1	15	TRBJ2-2	ASSLGLAGGGTGELF
TRBV19	11	TRBJ2-2	ASSYTNTGELF
TRBV5-1	13	TRBJ2-3	ASSYLGGRTDTQY
TRBV5-1	14	TRBJ2-3	ASSLELAGVVDTQY
TRBV4-1	15	TRBJ2-1	ASSLPNSGRWNNEQF
TRBV7-8	14	TRBJ1-3	ASSLVGSFSGNTIY
TRBV6-5	12	TRBJ2-7	ATKPPAGGYEQY
TRBV7-9	13	TRBJ1-4	ASSQGGSYNEKLF
TRBV30	9	TRBJ2-6	AWTGANVLT
TRBV6-5	11	TRBJ2-1	ASSYRRGAGRL
TRBV5-1	13	TRBJ2-7	ASSGGLADPTEQY
TRBV5-1	15	TRBJ1-2	ASSLEGKGQGKYGYT
TRBV2	13	TRBJ1-2	ASSHEGASGYGYT
TRBV5-1	11	TRBJ2-5	ASSLGLGETQY
TRBV20-1	9	TRBJ2-7	SAIDSYEQY
TRBV5-1	12	TRBJ2-1	ASTWTSSYNEQF